These T cell receptor beta chains were read from a single sample in a study of T cells in tuberculosis. Measured with immunoSEQ multiplex PCR; TCRdb has only the in-frame clones, and not every one. The table shows approximately 59,000 clones, with 81% occurring only once. What was sequenced was CD1b-GMM tetramer-negative cells sorted from PBMCs. Receptors were obtained from an adult woman with latent tuberculosis. Each CDR3 is given with its conserved first and last residue. The D gene is left open where the match is weak. Expanded clones are given a class, and other clones once, few, many or no size at all.

size,D,J,length,V,DNA,CDR3
-,-,TRBJ1-1,14,TRBV5-1,TGCGCCAGCAGCTTGCGGCCGGGGAACACTGAAGCTTTCTTT,CASSLRPGNTEAFF
-,-,TRBJ2-5,15,TRBV7-6,TGTGCCAGCAGCTCATCGGGACAAGCGGGGGAGACCCAGTACTTC,CASSSSGQAGETQYF
-,-,TRBJ2-7,16,TRBV27,TGTGCCAGCAGTTTATTCTCACCCCGTGACAGAAACGAGCAGTACTTC,CASSLFSPRDRNEQYF
-,TRBD1,TRBJ1-1,17,TRBV6-1,TGTGCCAGCAGTGAAGCAATACCGGGACAGGGGGCCTTGAGAGCTTTCTTT,CASSEAIPGQGALRAFF
-,-,TRBJ2-5,11,TRBV20-1,TGCAGTGCTAGGACGGGAGAGACCCAGTACTTC,CSARTGETQYF
-,-,TRBJ2-3,13,TRBV19,TGTGCCAGTAGTAATCAGAACACAGATACGCAGTATTTT,CASSNQNTDTQYF
-,-,TRBJ2-1,16,TRBV5-4,TGTGCCAGCACCTACGATTGGGGCGGCCGATACAATGAGCAGTTCTTC,CASTYDWGGRYNEQFF
-,-,TRBJ1-2,14,TRBV4-3,TGCGCCAGCCAACCTTCGGGGGGAGGTATGCGCTACACCTTC,CASQPSGGGMRYTF
-,-,TRBJ1-6,15,TRBV5-6,TGTGCCAGCAGCTTGGCAGTCTCCTATAATTCACCCCTCCACTTT,CASSLAVSYNSPLHF
-,TRBD2,TRBJ2-4,20,TRBV28,TGTGCCAGCAGTCCGGGAGGGGGTAGCGGGGGAAAACTAGCCAAAAACATTCAGTACTTC,CASSPGGGSGGKLAKNIQYF
-,-,TRBJ2-7,15,TRBV11-2,TGTGCCAGCAGCTTAGCCGGGTCTCCGGGACTCGAGCAGTACTTC,CASSLAGSPGLEQYF
-,-,TRBJ2-7,13,TRBV4-3,TGCGCCAGCAGCCAAGGGGAACGGGGCGAGCAGTACTTC,CASSQGERGEQYF
-,TRBD2,TRBJ2-3,15,TRBV9,TGTGCCAGCAGCCAAACTAGCGGGAGGCCTCAGGAGCAGTATTTT,CASSQTSGRPQEQYF
-,-,TRBJ1-6,16,TRBV7-8,TGTGCCAGCAGCTTAGGTGGGGGCCACTATAATTCACCCCTCCACTTT,CASSLGGGHYNSPLHF
once,TRBD1,TRBJ1-2,16,TRBV19,TGTGCCAGTAGTATTGCAACAGGGGCCGCGGCCTATGGCTACACCTTC,CASSIATGAAAYGYTF
-,-,TRBJ2-7,15,TRBV19,TGTGCCAGTACCCCTGGGGGTAGCGGTACCTACGAGCAGTACTTC,CASTPGGSGTYEQYF
-,-,TRBJ2-2,12,TRBV5-1,TGCGCCAGCAGGGTAGACACCGGGGAGCTGTTTTTT,CASRVDTGELFF
-,-,TRBJ1-3,14,TRBV29-1,TGCAGCGTTGAAGATCCGCACTTTGGAAACACCATATATTTT,CSVEDPHFGNTIYF
-,TRBD2,TRBJ2-4,18,TRBV28,TGTGCCAGCAGTCCGACCCCTCTAGCGGGACGAGCCAAAAACATTCAGTACTTC,CASSPTPLAGRAKNIQYF